The source of this T cell receptor beta chain is a study of blood T cell repertoires in COVID-19. CDR1 and CDR2 (germline): SGHRS, YFSETQ. This CDR3 is built from 15 residues. The V and J ends lost 0 bases and 0 bases respectively, with 9 bases between them. Sequencing used immunoSEQ multiplex PCR; TCRdb keeps in-frame clones, though not all of them. The sample has about 69,000 clones, around 79% seen once. V is TRBV5-1 and J is TRBJ1-2; no clear D. The sample consisted of peripheral blood. The TCR comes from a man aged 55 to 69 with acute or convalescent COVID-19. The CDR3 here is CASSLGMGANYGYTF. As DNA, the CDR3 is TGCGCCAGCAGCTTGGGTATGGGCGCTAACTATGGCTACACCTTC.